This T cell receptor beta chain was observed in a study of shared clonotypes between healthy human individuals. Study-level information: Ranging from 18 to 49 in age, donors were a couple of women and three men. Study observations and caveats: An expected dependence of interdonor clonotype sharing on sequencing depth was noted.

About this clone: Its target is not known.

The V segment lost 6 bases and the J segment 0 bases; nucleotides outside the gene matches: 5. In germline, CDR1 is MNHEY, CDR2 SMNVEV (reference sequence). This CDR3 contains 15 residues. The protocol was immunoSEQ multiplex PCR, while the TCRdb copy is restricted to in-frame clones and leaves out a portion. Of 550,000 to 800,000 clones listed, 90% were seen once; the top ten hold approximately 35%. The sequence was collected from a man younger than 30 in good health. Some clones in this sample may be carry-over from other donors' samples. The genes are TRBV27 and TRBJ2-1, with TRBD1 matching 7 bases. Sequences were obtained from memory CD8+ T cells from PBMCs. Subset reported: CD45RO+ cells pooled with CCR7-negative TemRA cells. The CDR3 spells CASSIGQVSYNEQFF. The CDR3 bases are TGTGCCAGCAGCATAGGACAGGTCTCCTACAATGAGCAGTTCTTC.